Following are 17 T cell receptor beta chains from one sample sequenced in a study of CD8+ T cells in alopecia areata. RNA extraction and reverse transcription yielded cDNA as sequencing template. TCRdb keeps only in-frame clones here, not all; method: immunoSEQ multiplex PCR. The sample presents 200,000 to 300,000 clones, none singletons. Cells pooled from cutaneous lymph nodes were sorted on CD4, CD8alpha, NKG2D, NKG2ACE and other markers. What was sequenced was CD4+ T cells sorted from a lymph node. The receptors originated from a C3H/HeJ mouse with alopecia areata. MHC haplotype: H2-k.

This clone was detected a few times. The genes and germline here are from mouse. The sequence runs out 4 residues before the end of the CDR3; the remainder is reconstructed from the germline J gene. The chain links TRBV13-3 to TRBJ2-5; 7 bases match TRBD1. Germline V gene data show CDR1 as NNHDY and CDR2 as SYVADS. The CDR3 contains 13 residues. The sequenced CDR3 bases are TGTGCCAGCAGTGGACAGGGCGTAGAC. It is translated as CASSGQGVD. The CDR3 reads in full as CASSGQGVDTQYF.

This clone was found a few times. Here the gene names and germline are mouse. The sequence runs out 4 residues before the end of the CDR3; the remainder is reconstructed from the germline J gene. The V call is TRBV29, the J call TRBJ2-5, with 7 bases identical to TRBD1. The CDR3 is 14 residues long. Germline loops: CDR1 MSHET, CDR2 SYDVDS. The covered CDR3 bases are TGTGCTAGCAGTTTAACCGGGACAGAAGAC. This encodes CASSLTGTED. The entire CDR3 protein reads CASSLTGTEDTQYF.

This clone has more than one count but fewer than ten. The genes and germline here are from mouse. The read falls 4 residues short of the CDR3 end, and the missing part is taken from the germline J gene. The chain uses TRBV13-1 and TRBJ2-5; possible D gene TRBD1, 6 bases. CDR1 and CDR2 from the germline V gene are NSHNY and SYGAGN. The CDR3 extends over 14 amino acids. CDR3 sequence: CASSDLRDTDTQYF. CDR3 bases read: TGTGCCAGCAGTGACCTCCGGGACACAGAC.

The table lists this clone with a few counts. Germline and genes: mouse. The read finishes 4 residues shy of the CDR3 end, and the germline J gene is used to complete it. This sequence joins TRBV13-2 and TRBJ2-3, with D perhaps TRBD2 (6 bases). Germline CDR1 reads NNHNN; CDR2 reads SYGAGS (reference sequence). The germline V and J ends were trimmed by 2 bases and 1 base, with 8 bases remaining between them. The CDR3 is made up of 14 amino acids. CDR3 residues: CASGEYWGAETLYF. Partial CDR3 DNA: TGTGCCAGCGGTGAATACTGGGGTGCAGAA.

Regarding this clone: Germline and genes: mouse. Read coverage stops 4 residues before the CDR3 terminus; the germline J gene supplies the remainder. Other DNA sequences of this sample code for an identical CDR3. This chain joins TRBV19 and TRBJ2-7; 8 bases align to TRBD1. Germline V gives CDR1 FNHDT, CDR2 SITEND (reference sequence). The CDR3 length is 13 residues. This CDR3 is CASSSGGAYEQYF. The covered CDR3 bases are TGTGCCAGCAGTTCAGGGGGCGCTTAT.

With regard to this clone: These gene names are mouse names. The read ends 4 residues early relative to the CDR3; the germline J gene fills the gap. The genes are TRBV5 and TRBJ2-5; 9 positions match TRBD2. Germline lookup yields CDR1 LGHNA and CDR2 YNLKQL (reference sequence). The CDR3 contains 14 residues. The CDR3 region is CASSPNWGEDTQYF. CDR3 DNA, as far as it was read: TGTGCCAGCAGCCCCAACTGGGGGGAAGAC.

The table lists this clone with many counts. Gene names follow the mouse nomenclature. The CDR3 is cut off 4 residues early in the read; its end comes from the germline J gene. This chain joins TRBV17 and TRBJ2-2; 9 bases are a match to TRBD1. CDR1 and CDR2 (germline): MNHDT, YYDKIL. The V and J ends lost 6 bases and 1 base, in that order; junction bases with no gene match: 0. The CDR3 loop spans 14 amino acids. The CDR3 loop reads CASRGQGNTGQLYF. CDR3 DNA, as far as it was read: TGTGCTAGCAGGGGACAGGGAAACACCGGG. Combining the CDR3 with reference TRBV17 and TRBJ2-2 gives the whole variable domain DTTVKQNPRYKLARVGKPVNLICSQTMNHDTMYWYQKKPNQAPKLLLFYYDKILNREADTFEKFQSSRPNNSFCSLYIGSAGLEYSAMYLCASRGQGNTGQLYFGEGSKLTVL.

Remarks on this clone: The germline and genes are mouse ones. The sequenced CDR3 bases are TGTGCCAGCAGCCATGACAGGGGCCGTTATGCT. Its protein is CASSHDRGRYA. Given in full, the CDR3 is CASSHDRGRYAEQFF. The V gene is TRBV5, the J gene TRBJ2-1; 8 nucleotides agree with TRBD1. The read terminates 4 residues ahead of where the CDR3 ends, so the germline J gene completes it. CDR3 length: 15 residues. After removal of 3 bases from V and 4 bases from J, the junction contained 5 bases not matched to a gene. From germline, CDR1 is LGHNA and CDR2 YNLKQL (reference sequence).

This clone was recorded at least ten times. Genes and germline are mouse. The read ends 4 residues before the CDR3 terminus; that terminus is restored from the germline J gene. Other DNA sequences in the sample encode the same CDR3. V and J are TRBV1 and TRBJ2-3; D is perhaps TRBD1 (6 bases). V was clipped by 4 bases and J by 0 bases, with 11 bases between them. The germline V gene encodes CDR1 NSQYPW and CDR2 LRSPGD (reference sequence). The CDR3 totals 15 residues. CDR3 in amino acids: CTCSGGTTSAETLYF. Partial CDR3 DNA: TGCACCTGCAGTGGAGGGACAACTAGTGCAGAA.

Note on this clone: All gene names here are mouse names. The read ends 4 residues before the CDR3 terminus; that terminus is restored from the germline J gene. The chain employs TRBV13-3 and TRBJ2-2, with 10 positions matching TRBD1. CDR1 and CDR2 from the germline V gene are NNHDY and SYVADS. V gave up 6 bases and J gave up 4 bases; unmatched junction bases: 9. CDR3 length: 16 amino acids. The CDR3 bases that were read are TGTGCCAGCACCTTCGACAGGGGGCAAAGCACCGGG. Encoded protein: CASTFDRGQSTG. In full, the CDR3 reads CASTFDRGQSTGQLYF.

Comment on this clone: The gene names here belong to mouse. The read finishes 4 residues shy of the CDR3 end, and the germline J gene is used to complete it. V usage is TRBV13-3 and J usage is TRBJ2-3; a possible D gene is TRBD2 (7 bases). CDR1 and CDR2 from the germline V gene are NNHDY and SYVADS. The CDR3 has 16 amino acids. V was trimmed by 5 bases and J by 0 bases, leaving 16 bases between them. The CDR3 protein is CASRAPRGASAETLYF. The CDR3 bases that were read are TGTGCCAGCAGGGCCCCCCGGGGGGCGAGTGCAGAA.

Details on this clone: Genes and germline come from the mouse. The CDR3 goes on 4 residues after the read ends, and that part is filled in from the germline J gene. J is TRBJ2-1 and V is TRBV19; 7 nucleotides align to TRBD1. CDR3 length equals 13 residues. Per the germline V gene, CDR1 is FNHDT and CDR2 is SITEND (reference sequence). The CDR3 bases that were read are TGTGCCAGCAGTACGACAGGGCGGGCT. Its protein is CASSTTGRA. The CDR3, in full, reads CASSTTGRAEQFF.

With respect to this clone: Germline and genes: mouse. The read is 4 residues too short to cover the CDR3 end, so that end is filled in from the germline J gene. This rearrangement joins TRBV13-1 to TRBJ2-3; TRBD2 matches at 8 bases. Trimming cost V 5 bases and J 0 bases; bases outside gene matches: 5. The CDR3 has 15 residues. Germline CDR1 NSHNY, CDR2 SYGAGN. The CDR3 sequence: CASRALGASAETLYF. CDR3 bases read: TGTGCCAGCAGGGCACTGGGGGCTAGTGCAGAA.

Regarding this clone: The gene names here belong to mouse. The read gets to within 4 residues of the CDR3 end, and the germline J gene fills in the rest. The chain has TRBV13-1 and TRBJ2-5; 7 bases map to TRBD2. The CDR3 is made up of 15 amino acids. Trimming removed 1 base from V and 3 bases from J; junction bases left unmatched: 5. Looked up from germline, CDR1 is NSHNY and CDR2 is SYGAGN. The CDR3 bases that were read are TGTGCCAGCAGTGATTTAGGCTGGGGGCAAGAC. Translation: CASSDLGWGQD. The full CDR3 protein is CASSDLGWGQDTQYF.

Worth noting for this clone: Genes here carry mouse names. With the read ending 4 residues before the CDR3 end, the germline J gene is used to fill in that end. The chain uses TRBV13-1 and TRBJ2-2; TRBD1 might be the D (5 bases). Germline-derived CDR1 and CDR2 are NSHNY and SYGAGN. V was shortened by 2 bases and J by 4 bases, with 9 bases between the two germline ends. This CDR3 contains 14 residues. Incomplete CDR3 DNA: TGTGCCAGCAGTGAAGACAGCGGCACCGGG. This sequence encodes CASSEDSGTG. The CDR3, in full, reads CASSEDSGTGQLYF.

This clone was counted a few times. Germline and genes here are mouse. The read terminates 4 residues before the CDR3 end, so the remaining end is supplied by the germline J gene. The chain has TRBV31 and TRBJ1-2; D is unresolved. The V gene's germline CDR1 is GKSSPN and CDR2 SITVG. Trimming left V 1 base short and J 2 bases short, with 11 bases between. This CDR3 comprises 14 residues. The CDR3 loop reads CAWSPPYTNSDYTF. The CDR3 DNA, read in part, is TGTGCCTGGAGTCCCCCCTACACGAACTCC.

Concerning this clone itself: Gene names and germline match the mouse. Coverage ceases 4 residues before the CDR3 finishes, and the germline J gene fills in the end. The chain carries TRBV17 and TRBJ1-1; 10 bases line up with TRBD1. The length of the CDR3 is 15 residues. From germline, CDR1 is MNHDT and CDR2 YYDKIL. Losses at the gene ends were 5 bases for V and 0 bases for J; bases not matched to a gene: 3. The part of the CDR3 DNA that was read is TGTGCTAGCAGTCAGGGACAGGGGTCAAACACA. Its translation: CASSQGQGSNT. The entire CDR3 is CASSQGQGSNTEVFF.